Shown below are 3 T cell receptor beta chains from a single sample sequenced in a study of T cells in Graves' hyperthyroidism and ophthalmopathy. RNA transcripts gave rise to amplified TCR beta CDR3 regions. During a first-round RT-PCR of the TCR CDR3, the HTBI primer set was used. TCRdb analysed the multiplex PCR reads with MiXCR anew, one entry per CDR3 protein. The sample records roughly 350,000 distinct CDR3 sequences, roughly an eighth being singletons. The sample taken for sequencing was blood. Source of these receptors: a woman aged 35 to 49 with Graves' ophthalmopathy.

This clonotype was seen many times. The rearrangement links TRBV5-1 to TRBJ2-3; 10 bases match TRBD2. The germline CDR1 and CDR2 sequences are SGHRS and YFSETQ. The CDR3 sequence is 15 residues long. V was pared by 4 bases and J by 1 base, with 3 bases of the junction left unmatched. CDR3 sequence reads: CASSPGLAGTDTQYF. The CDR3 region has the DNA TGCGCCAGCAGCCCAGGACTAGCGGGCACAGATACGCAGTATTTT.

CDR3 in amino acids: CASSIAGASAQFF. CDR3 DNA sequence: TGTGCCAGTAGTATAGCGGGAGCCTCGGCCCAGTTCTTC. V is TRBV19 and J is TRBJ2-1, with D perhaps TRBD2 (6 bases). The V end lost 1 base, the J end lost 13 bases, and 14 bases lay between the germline ends. The germline V gene has CDR1 LNHDA and CDR2 SQIVND (reference sequence). The length of the CDR3 is 13 residues.

The table lists this clonotype with many counts. The V call is TRBV5-1, the J call TRBJ2-2; TRBD2 is a possible D gene (6 bases). Between the trimmed V and J ends, which lost 4 bases and 5 bases, there was a span of 15 bases. Germline lookup yields CDR1 SGHRS and CDR2 YFSETQ. The CDR3 totals 15 residues. This CDR3 reads CASSLRDLRTGELFF. DNA for the CDR3: TGCGCCAGCAGCCTCCGGGACTTAAGGACCGGGGAGCTGTTTTTT. Combining the CDR3 with reference TRBV5-1 and TRBJ2-2 gives the whole variable domain KAGVTQTPRYLIKTRGQQVTLSCSPISGHRSVSWYQQTPGQGLQFLFEYFSETQRNKGNFPGRFSGRQFSNSRSEMNVSTLELGDSALYLCASSLRDLRTGELFFGEGSRLTVL.